These T cell receptor beta chains were read from a single sample in a study of CD4 T cells in relation to SARS-CoV-2 and coronaviruses. Their antigens are not known. Produced via immunoSEQ multiplex PCR; TCRdb's table is partial and in-frame only. This sample carries some 29,000 clones, 74% of them seen once, and the ten largest clones take around a quarter. Specimen: CD4+ T cells from PBMCs, cultured in vitro. The receptors derive from a human donor in good health. CDR3s include the opening cysteine and the closing phenylalanine or tryptophan. Fields, in order: clone size, J gene, V gene, D gene, CDR3 protein, CDR3 DNA. D genes are given only for firm matches. For some rows the clone size is stated as once, few or many, or as a class when expanded; others skip it.

abundance: once; j_gene: TRBJ2-3; v_gene: TRBV9; d_gene: NA; CDR3aa: CASSVVASGSWDTQYF; CDR3nt: TGTGCCAGCAGCGTAGTGGCGAGCGGATCTTGGGATACGCAGTATTTT
abundance: NA; j_gene: TRBJ2-7; v_gene: TRBV7-3; d_gene: NA; CDR3aa: CASSSLGGSEQYF; CDR3nt: TGTGCCAGCAGCTCCCTAGGGGGATCCGAGCAGTACTTC
abundance: NA; j_gene: TRBJ1-1; v_gene: TRBV11-2; d_gene: NA; CDR3aa: CASSARRGMNTEAFF; CDR3nt: TGTGCCAGCAGCGCCAGACGGGGGATGAACACTGAAGCTTTCTTT
abundance: NA; j_gene: TRBJ1-3; v_gene: TRBV5-1; d_gene: NA; CDR3aa: CASSSADGIGNTIYF; CDR3nt: TGCGCCAGCAGCTCAGCTGACGGCATTGGAAACACCATATATTTT
abundance: NA; j_gene: TRBJ2-7; v_gene: TRBV6-5; d_gene: TRBD1; CDR3aa: CASSLGGQVIHEQYF; CDR3nt: TGTGCCAGCAGTTTAGGGGGACAGGTGATCCACGAGCAGTACTTC
abundance: NA; j_gene: TRBJ2-1; v_gene: TRBV19; d_gene: NA; CDR3aa: CASSIVGESEQFF; CDR3nt: TGTGCCAGTAGTATCGTGGGGGAGAGTGAGCAGTTCTTC
abundance: NA; j_gene: TRBJ1-5; v_gene: TRBV19; d_gene: NA; CDR3aa: CASSIDRQEYQPQHF; CDR3nt: TGTGCCAGTAGTATAGATCGTCAGGAATATCAGCCCCAGCATTTT
abundance: few; j_gene: TRBJ2-7; v_gene: TRBV7-8; d_gene: NA; CDR3aa: CASSLTLTQYEQYF; CDR3nt: TGTGCCAGCAGCTTAACCCTGACCCAATACGAGCAGTACTTC
abundance: NA; j_gene: TRBJ1-2; v_gene: TRBV2; d_gene: NA; CDR3aa: CASRVESFDGYTF; CDR3nt: TGTGCCAGCAGAGTAGAGTCTTTCGATGGCTACACCTTC
abundance: NA; j_gene: TRBJ2-1; v_gene: TRBV6-4; d_gene: TRBD2; CDR3aa: CASSDSAGGPGEQFF; CDR3nt: TGTGCCAGCAGTGACTCGGCGGGAGGGCCAGGGGAGCAGTTCTTC
abundance: few; j_gene: TRBJ1-1; v_gene: TRBV3-1/TRBV3-2; d_gene: NA; CDR3aa: CASSQNRALNTEAFF; CDR3nt: TGTGCCAGCAGCCAAAACAGGGCTTTGAACACTGAAGCTTTCTTT
abundance: NA; j_gene: TRBJ2-3; v_gene: TRBV27; d_gene: NA; CDR3aa: CASRALAGPKYF; CDR3nt: TGTGCCAGCAGAGCCTTGGCGGGGCCGAAGTATTTT
abundance: NA; j_gene: TRBJ2-3; v_gene: TRBV7-2; d_gene: TRBD1; CDR3aa: CASSLTGLGTDTQYF; CDR3nt: TGTGCCAGCAGCCTGACAGGGTTGGGCACAGATACGCAGTATTTT
abundance: once; j_gene: TRBJ2-2; v_gene: TRBV7-7; d_gene: TRBD2; CDR3aa: CASSGAAGVSGELFF; CDR3nt: TGTGCTAGCAGCGGAGCGGCGGGAGTTTCCGGGGAGCTGTTTTTT
abundance: NA; j_gene: TRBJ1-5; v_gene: TRBV6-5; d_gene: NA; CDR3aa: CASSRQDSNQPQHF; CDR3nt: TGTGCCAGCAGTCGACAGGATAGCAATCAGCCCCAGCATTTT
abundance: NA; j_gene: TRBJ1-1; v_gene: TRBV7-2; d_gene: NA; CDR3aa: CASSLVPTAEAFF; CDR3nt: TGTGCCAGCAGCTTAGTTCCCACAGCTGAAGCTTTCTTT
abundance: once; j_gene: TRBJ2-3; v_gene: TRBV19; d_gene: NA; CDR3aa: CASGLIPPQDTDTQYF; CDR3nt: TGTGCCAGTGGACTGATACCACCCCAAGACACAGATACGCAGTATTTT
abundance: NA; j_gene: TRBJ2-2; v_gene: TRBV5-4; d_gene: NA; CDR3aa: CASSFGTSRGTGELFF; CDR3nt: TGTGCCAGCAGCTTCGGGACTTCCCGAGGGACCGGGGAGCTGTTTTTT
abundance: NA; j_gene: TRBJ1-5; v_gene: TRBV23-1; d_gene: NA; CDR3aa: CASSPEGGQNTAPAF; CDR3nt: TGCGCCAGCTCGCCGGAGGGGGGCCAGAATACAGCCCCAGCATTT
abundance: NA; j_gene: TRBJ2-7; v_gene: TRBV7-8; d_gene: NA; CDR3aa: CASSLTRGLGWYEQYF; CDR3nt: TGTGCCAGCAGCCTCACGAGGGGCCTAGGTTGGTACGAGCAGTACTTC
abundance: NA; j_gene: TRBJ1-1; v_gene: TRBV7-9; d_gene: NA; CDR3aa: CASSFGMNTEAFF; CDR3nt: TGTGCCAGCAGCTTTGGAATGAACACTGAAGCTTTCTTT
abundance: NA; j_gene: TRBJ1-1; v_gene: TRBV25-1; d_gene: NA; CDR3aa: CASSVPGQLTEAFF; CDR3nt: TGTGCCAGCAGTGTCCCGGGACAACTCACTGAAGCTTTCTTT
abundance: few; j_gene: TRBJ1-3; v_gene: TRBV6-2/TRBV6-3; d_gene: NA; CDR3aa: CASSLSPGRRRRNSGNTIYF; CDR3nt: TGTGCCAGCAGTTTAAGCCCAGGACGGCGAAGGCGCAATTCTGGAAACACCATATATTTT
abundance: NA; j_gene: TRBJ1-5; v_gene: TRBV2; d_gene: TRBD1; CDR3aa: CASRTGNEPQHF; CDR3nt: TGTGCCAGCAGGACAGGGAATGAGCCCCAGCATTTT
abundance: NA; j_gene: TRBJ1-4; v_gene: TRBV7-8; d_gene: NA; CDR3aa: CASSWAGVREKLFF; CDR3nt: TGTGCCAGCAGCTGGGCGGGTGTTCGAGAAAAACTGTTTTTT
abundance: NA; j_gene: TRBJ1-2; v_gene: TRBV7-6; d_gene: TRBD1; CDR3aa: CASSSYTGDSSGYTF; CDR3nt: TGTGCCAGCAGCTCCTATACAGGGGATTCGAGCGGCTACACCTTC
abundance: NA; j_gene: TRBJ1-2; v_gene: TRBV4-3; d_gene: NA; CDR3aa: CASSQDPQGPNYGYTF; CDR3nt: TGCGCCAGCAGCCAAGACCCACAGGGACCAAACTATGGCTACACCTTC
abundance: few; j_gene: TRBJ1-2; v_gene: TRBV3-1/TRBV3-2; d_gene: TRBD1; CDR3aa: CASRRTGEYGYTF; CDR3nt: TGTGCCAGCAGGAGGACAGGGGAGTATGGCTACACCTTC
abundance: NA; j_gene: TRBJ1-1; v_gene: TRBV18; d_gene: NA; CDR3aa: CASSPSFGRTEAFF; CDR3nt: TGTGCCAGCTCACCAAGTTTCGGGCGGACTGAAGCTTTCTTT
abundance: NA; j_gene: TRBJ2-5; v_gene: TRBV20-1; d_gene: NA; CDR3aa: CSARHQETQYF; CDR3nt: TGCAGTGCTAGACACCAAGAGACCCAGTACTTC
abundance: once; j_gene: TRBJ2-5; v_gene: TRBV5-1; d_gene: TRBD1; CDR3aa: CASSEDRVVETQYF; CDR3nt: TGCGCCAGCAGCGAGGACAGGGTGGTTGAGACCCAGTACTTC
abundance: NA; j_gene: TRBJ1-4; v_gene: TRBV3-1/TRBV3-2; d_gene: NA; CDR3aa: CASSQASRKNEKLFF; CDR3nt: TGTGCCAGCAGCCAAGCATCCAGGAAGAATGAAAAACTGTTTTTT
abundance: NA; j_gene: TRBJ1-2; v_gene: TRBV10-1; d_gene: TRBD1; CDR3aa: CASSENRQGDGYTF; CDR3nt: TGCGCCAGCAGTGAAAACCGACAGGGGGATGGCTACACCTTC
abundance: NA; j_gene: TRBJ1-5; v_gene: TRBV11-2; d_gene: NA; CDR3aa: CASSLEGHPSGNQPQHF; CDR3nt: TGTGCCAGCAGCTTAGAGGGACATCCCTCGGGCAATCAGCCCCAGCATTTT
abundance: NA; j_gene: TRBJ2-7; v_gene: TRBV6-4; d_gene: NA; CDR3aa: CASSKTPENEQYF; CDR3nt: TGTGCCAGCAGTAAAACCCCCGAAAACGAGCAGTACTTC
abundance: NA; j_gene: TRBJ1-2; v_gene: TRBV7-2; d_gene: NA; CDR3aa: CASSLGPKGYTF; CDR3nt: TGTGCCAGCAGCTTGGGACCTAAGGGCTACACCTTC
abundance: NA; j_gene: TRBJ2-5; v_gene: TRBV12-3/TRBV12-4; d_gene: NA; CDR3aa: CASSTTATQYF; CDR3nt: TGTGCCAGCAGTACTACCGCGACCCAGTACTTC
abundance: NA; j_gene: TRBJ1-1; v_gene: TRBV25-1; d_gene: NA; CDR3aa: CASSETGRVPEAFF; CDR3nt: TGTGCCAGCAGTGAGACGGGAAGAGTCCCTGAAGCTTTCTTT
abundance: NA; j_gene: TRBJ2-1; v_gene: TRBV4-2; d_gene: TRBD2; CDR3aa: CASSQGRTSGDGNEQFF; CDR3nt: TGTGCCAGCAGCCAGGGGAGGACTAGCGGCGACGGGAATGAGCAGTTCTTC
abundance: NA; j_gene: TRBJ1-1; v_gene: TRBV6-5; d_gene: NA; CDR3aa: CASSYGPSNTEAFF; CDR3nt: TGTGCCAGCAGTTACGGGCCATCGAACACTGAAGCTTTCTTT
abundance: NA; j_gene: TRBJ2-7; v_gene: TRBV4-1; d_gene: TRBD1; CDR3aa: CASSQSGQGLSYEQYF; CDR3nt: TGCGCCAGCAGCCAATCCGGACAGGGTCTCTCCTACGAGCAGTACTTC
abundance: NA; j_gene: TRBJ2-5; v_gene: TRBV7-2; d_gene: NA; CDR3aa: CASSSQGSAETQYF; CDR3nt: TGTGCCAGCAGCTCACAGGGTTCCGCAGAGACCCAGTACTTC
abundance: NA; j_gene: TRBJ1-6; v_gene: TRBV10-3; d_gene: NA; CDR3aa: CAISEDTLSSYNSPLHF; CDR3nt: TGTGCCATCAGTGAGGACACCCTTAGCTCCTATAATTCACCCCTCCACTTT